Below, 28 T cell receptor beta chains from the same sample are listed, as sequenced in a study of regulatory T cells in long-lasting Graves disease. CDR3-region Arm-PCR and iRepertoire HTBI primers produced the TCR beta libraries. TCRdb re-called the multiplex PCR reads through MiXCR, storing one row per CDR3 protein. The data hold hundreds of thousands of distinct CDR3 sequences, with approximately 12% observed a single time. Time point meaning: newly diagnosed GD, antithyroid drugs for less than 3 months. TCR sequences were obtained from RNA taken from PBMCs. These data also featured in a second study, about T cells in Graves' hyperthyroidism and ophthalmopathy.

The sequenced sample was peripheral blood mononuclear cells (PBMCs), obtained at new diagnosis, from a patient treated with antithyroid drugs. These receptors were collected from a woman aged 25 to 39 with Graves disease.

This clonotype was recorded many times. This chain links TRBV20-1 with TRBJ2-7, with 7 nucleotides matching TRBD2. The CDR3 spans 16 residues. V dropped 0 bases and J dropped 0; count of bases not matched to a gene: 8. Germline CDR1 reads DFQATT; CDR2 reads SNEGSKA (reference sequence). The CDR3 region is CSARDLGAGDSYEQYF. The CDR3 bases are TGCAGTGCTAGAGATCTCGGGGCGGGGGACTCCTACGAGCAGTACTTC.

This clonotype was counted ten times or more. The chain recombines TRBV12-3 or TRBV12-4 with TRBJ2-1; 8 bases fit TRBD2. CDR3 length: 14 residues. The V gene end was trimmed by 6 bases and the J gene end by 4 bases; junction bases not matched to a gene: 5. CDR3 residues: CASRKTSAYNEQFF. DNA of the CDR3: TGTGCCAGCAGAAAGACTAGCGCTTACAATGAGCAGTTCTTC.

Concerning this clonotype itself: It may be a read error: a sequence one base away is much more abundant. The rearrangement links TRBV25-1 to TRBJ2-1; the D is unclear. In germline, CDR1 is MGHDK, CDR2 SYGVNS. There are 16 residues in the CDR3. The CDR3 loop reads CASSSPAALSHNEQFF. In DNA form, the CDR3 reads TGTGCCAGCTCCTCCCCGGCGGCCCTCTCCCACAATGAGCAGTTCTTC. The full variable domain, rest sourced from reference TRBV25-1 and TRBJ2-1, is EADIYQTPRYLVIGTGKKITLECSQTMGHDKMYWYQQDPGMELHLIHYSYGVNSTEKGDLSSESTVSRIRTEHFPLTLESARPSHTSQYLCASSSPAALSHNEQFFGPGTRLTVL.

This clonotype was seen a few times. V gene TRBV15 combines with J gene TRBJ1-5; possible D gene TRBD1, 5 bases. The CDR3 spans 15 residues. Germline V gene data show CDR1 as LNHNV and CDR2 as YYDKDF (reference sequence). Trimming cost V 0 bases and J 4 bases, with 10 bases left between them. CDR3 loop: CATSRDLGGNQPQHF. CDR3 nucleotides: TGTGCCACCAGCAGAGATCTCGGGGGGAATCAGCCCCAGCATTTT.

This clonotype was recorded a few times. This chain uses TRBV24-1 with TRBJ2-1; a possible D gene is TRBD2 (6 bases). This CDR3 has 19 amino acids. CDR1 is KGHDR, CDR2 SFDVKD, per germline. Between the trimmed V and J ends, which lost 0 bases and 2 bases, there was a span of 19 bases. Written as DNA, the CDR3 is TGTGCCACCAGTGATTTGCAACCCTCGGGAGCAGGAACCTACAATGAGCAGTTCTTC. Protein product: CATSDLQPSGAGTYNEQFF.

The rearrangement uses TRBV9 and TRBJ2-1; the D gene is possibly TRBD2 (5 bases). The CDR3 covers 13 residues. CDR1 SGDLS and CDR2 YYNGEE come from the germline V gene. V lost 0 bases, J lost 5 bases, and 6 bases lay in between. CDR3 residues: CASSVAGNNEQFF. In DNA form, the CDR3 reads TGTGCCAGCAGCGTAGCGGGGAACAATGAGCAGTTCTTC.

The gene calls are TRBV18 and TRBJ1-2; 8 positions match TRBD1. This CDR3 is built from 16 residues. V was pared by 3 bases and J by 7 bases, with 13 bases of the junction left unmatched. Germline V CDR1 and CDR2: KGHSH, LQKENI. The CDR3 loop is CASSPSDRVLVGGYTF. CDR3 nucleotides: TGTGCCAGCTCACCTTCGGACAGGGTTCTCGTGGGTGGCTACACCTTC.

The chain links TRBV7-8 to TRBJ2-5; D might be TRBD2 (6 bases). The CDR3 totals 15 residues. Trimming took off 3 bases at V and 3 bases at J, with 14 bases between the two ends. Germline-derived CDR1 and CDR2 are SGHVS and FQNEAQ. CDR3 coding DNA: TGTGCCAGCAGCTTGCTTCGGGAGATCGAAGAGACCCAGTACTTC. Protein product: CASSLLREIEETQYF.

This clonotype was picked up a small number of times. A read error may be the cause here, since a much bigger clone is one base away. The genes are TRBV12-3 or TRBV12-4 and TRBJ1-1; TRBD1 aligns across 8 bases. The CDR3 length is 16 residues. CDR3 bases: TGTGCCAGCAGTTTGGGACAGGTGATTTGGAGCACTGAAGCTTGCTTT. It codes for CASSLGQVIWSTEACF.

In the case of this clonotype: Given a far larger clone just one base away, this is likely a sequencing read error. The CDR3 DNA reads TGTGCCAGCGCCGTGAGCGGGAGGGAGACCGGGGAGCCGTTTTTT. This sequence encodes CASAVSGRETGEPFF. The chain employs TRBV12-3 or TRBV12-4 and TRBJ1-4; no clear D. V was cut by 8 bases and J by 16 bases, with 29 bases left in between. The CDR3 contains 15 residues.

The chain uses TRBV20-1 and TRBJ2-1, with D uncertain. Germline V gene sequence: CDR1 DFQATT, CDR2 SNEGSKA (reference sequence). The CDR3 contains 12 residues. Trimming removed 2 bases from V and 10 bases from J, with 12 bases in between. DNA for the CDR3: TGCAGTGCTAGAACGGGCTCCTACGAGCAGTTCTTC. Translated: CSARTGSYEQFF.

Worth noting for this clonotype: Mismatch with germline at one junction end may stem from a read error. This rearrangement joins TRBV4-2 to TRBJ2-5; 8 positions match TRBD1. Germline V gene sequence: CDR1 LGHNA, CDR2 YNFKEQ. This CDR3 is 15 amino acids long. The CDR3 protein is CAGSQDGTGAETQYF. CDR3 bases: TGTGCCGGCAGCCAAGACGGGACAGGTGCGGAGACCCAGTACTTC.

This chain uses TRBV29-1 with TRBJ1-1; D uncertain. This CDR3 region has 12 residues. V was trimmed by 0 bases and J by 11 bases, leaving 13 bases between them. CDR1 is SQVTM, CDR2 ANQGSEA, per germline. The CDR3 sequence: CSVEEGSRRAFF. The CDR3 nucleotides are TGCAGCGTTGAAGAAGGCTCTCGGAGGGCTTTCTTT.

This clonotype was picked up many times. This chain connects TRBV5-4 to TRBJ2-1; D gene ambiguous. CDR3 length: 17 amino acids. The V gene's germline CDR1 is SGHNT and CDR2 YYREEE (reference sequence). V lost 0 bases, J lost 4 bases, and 17 bases lay in between. The CDR3 DNA sequence: TGTGCCAGCAGCTTGGGAGCTTCCAAGCCCGGATACAATGAGCAGTTCTTC. Its translation: CASSLGASKPGYNEQFF.

In its sample, this clonotype was seen many times. V usage is TRBV3-1 and J usage is TRBJ2-5; D is perhaps TRBD2 (6 bases). Germline CDR1 and CDR2: LGHDT and YNNKEL (reference sequence). Trimming cost V 1 base and J 7 bases, with 16 bases left between them. This CDR3 comprises 15 residues. This CDR3 reads CASSQAGSNDGTQYF. For the CDR3, the DNA is TGTGCCAGCAGCCAAGCCGGGAGCAACGACGGGACCCAGTACTTC.

The chain is built from TRBV9 and TRBJ1-3, with 9 positions matching TRBD1. Germline lookup yields CDR1 SGDLS and CDR2 YYNGEE. This CDR3 spans 16 amino acids. The trim removed 1 base at V and 0 bases at J, leaving 2 bases unmatched. In DNA, the CDR3 is TGTGCCAGCAGCGTAACGGGACAGGGCTCTGGAAACACCATATATTTT. The encoded protein is CASSVTGQGSGNTIYF.

V gene TRBV5-1 combines with J gene TRBJ2-6; D not resolved. The germline CDR1 and CDR2 sequences are SGHRS and YFSETQ. V was shortened by 4 bases and J by 4 bases, with 30 bases between the two germline ends. This CDR3 contains 21 residues. CDR3 region: CASSLWARGSLESVGANVLTF. The CDR3 DNA reads TGCGCCAGCAGCCTGTGGGCTCGTGGCAGCTTGGAATCGGTCGGGGCCAACGTCCTGACTTTC.

This clonotype showed up just a few times. The chain uses TRBV30 and TRBJ1-5; 8 nucleotides line up with TRBD1. The CDR3 totals 17 residues. Germline CDR1 is GTSNPN and CDR2 is SVGIG (reference sequence). Germline trimming cut 5 bases from V and 0 bases from J; bases unmatched to any gene: 12. The CDR3 protein is CAWAPQWTGPSNQPQHF. Here the CDR3 DNA reads TGTGCCTGGGCCCCCCAATGGACAGGGCCTAGCAATCAGCCCCAGCATTTT.

The gene calls are TRBV4-1 and TRBJ2-1; weak D call: TRBD2 (6 bases). The germline V and J ends were trimmed by 1 base and 2 bases, with 9 bases remaining between them. CDR1 and CDR2 from the germline V gene are MGHRA and YSYEKL. This CDR3 contains 15 residues. Here the CDR3 DNA reads TGCGCCAGCAGCCAAGCGGGAGATGCCTACAATGAGCAGTTCTTC. Translating it yields CASSQAGDAYNEQFF.

This clonotype came up a few times. This sequence joins TRBV29-1 and TRBJ2-7; TRBD2 matches at 7 bases. V lost 2 bases and J lost 6; bases outside the gene matches: 7. Germline-derived CDR1 and CDR2 are SQVTM and ANQGSEA. This CDR3 region has 13 residues. CDR3 coding DNA: TGCAGCGTTGAATCCTGGGGCGGGAGCGAGCAGTACTTC. It codes for CSVESWGGSEQYF.

This clonotype was seen ten or more times. J is TRBJ2-7 and V is TRBV20-1; D may match TRBD1 or TRBD2 (5 bases each). The V and J ends lost 5 bases and 6 bases respectively, with 17 bases between them. Germline V gene sequence: CDR1 DFQATT, CDR2 SNEGSKA (reference sequence). The CDR3 totals 13 residues. CDR3 DNA sequence: TGCAGTGCTTTCGGGACCCAGCGAGGCGAGCAGTACTTC. Translation gives CSAFGTQRGEQYF.

Worth noting for this clonotype: A far larger clone is one nucleotide away, so this likely arose from a read error. The chain joins TRBV20-1 to TRBJ2-4; D is unresolved. Trimming removed 7 bases from V and 13 bases from J, with 20 bases in between. The CDR3 loop spans 12 amino acids. Germline V gene lookup returns CDR1 DFQATT and CDR2 SNEGSKA (reference sequence). CDR3 in amino acids: CSGDGNNNEQYF. Here the CDR3 DNA reads TGCAGTGGAGATGGAAATAACAATGAGCAGTACTTC.

The chain uses TRBV2 and TRBJ2-2; possibly TRBD1 for D (5 bases). Between the trimmed V and J ends, which lost 4 bases and 4 bases, there was a span of 19 bases. CDR1 is SNHLY and CDR2 is FYNNEI in the germline V gene. The CDR3 has 17 residues. DNA of the CDR3: TGTGCCAGCAGTGTTTTGTCGTCACAGGAATTCACCGGGGAGCTGTTTTTT. Translated, it gives CASSVLSSQEFTGELFF. Supplemented by reference TRBV2 and TRBJ2-2, the full variable domain reads EPEVTQTPSHQVTQMGQEVILRCVPISNHLYFYWYRQILGQKVEFLVSFYNNEISEKSEIFDDQFSVERPDGSNFTLKIRSTKLEDSAMYFCASSVLSSQEFTGELFFGEGSRLTVL.

This clonotype has at least ten counts. The rearrangement uses TRBV2 and TRBJ2-3, with D possibly being TRBD1 (5 bases). CDR3 length: 16 residues. Germline CDR1 and CDR2: SNHLY and FYNNEI. The germline V and J ends were trimmed by 6 bases and 1 base, with 17 bases remaining between them. This chain's CDR3 is CASSHRQTSGTDTQYF. The CDR3 DNA reads TGTGCCAGCAGCCACCGACAGACATCTGGCACAGATACGCAGTATTTT.

This clonotype was counted a few times. The rearrangement uses TRBV5-1 and TRBJ2-1; TRBD2 matches at 9 bases. This CDR3 comprises 14 residues. The J segment lost 8 bases and the V segment lost 4 bases, leaving 7 bases of the junction unmatched. The germline gives CDR1 SGHRS, CDR2 YFSETQ. The CDR3 DNA sequence: TGCGCCAGCAGCGACCCGGGACTAGCTTATGAGCAGTTCTTC. As protein: CASSDPGLAYEQFF.

This clonotype was observed a few times. The gene calls are TRBV19 and TRBJ1-1, with 7 bases that match TRBD1. Germline CDR1 LNHDA, CDR2 SQIVND (reference sequence). This CDR3 region has 15 residues. V shed 8 bases, J shed 0 bases, and the junction held 9 bases outside the gene matches. The DNA of the CDR3 is TGTGCCAGTCGAGGGGGACAGCTCATGAACACTGAAGCTTTCTTT. Its protein is CASRGGQLMNTEAFF.

This clonotype was observed at least ten times. V usage is TRBV25-1 and J usage is TRBJ1-4; D ambiguous. CDR1 is MGHDK, CDR2 SYGVNS, per germline. CDR3 size: 18 residues. V lost 1 base to trimming and J lost 0 bases, with 15 bases between them. The CDR3 loop reads CASSELGWTGATNEKLFF. In nucleotides, the CDR3 is TGTGCCAGCAGTGAATTGGGATGGACGGGCGCAACTAATGAAAAACTGTTTTTT.

At least ten counts were recorded for this clonotype. V and J are TRBV15 and TRBJ2-7, with 8 positions matching TRBD2. The length of the CDR3 is 15 residues. V gave up 3 bases and J gave up 1 base; unmatched junction bases: 5. The germline V gene has CDR1 LNHNV and CDR2 YYDKDF (reference sequence). The DNA for the CDR3 is TGTGCCACCAGCAGCTCCGGGGGGGGTTCCTACGAGCAGTACTTC. Protein product: CATSSSGGGSYEQYF.